This TCR beta chain was observed in a study of CD8 T cells in ankylosing spondylitis (dated by TCRdb to the late 2010s). Concerning the study at large: To find TCR variants linked to disease, the study profiled T cell receptor beta repertoires in ankylosing spondylitis patients and healthy donors. Peripheral blood was sampled, and synovial fluid was additionally collected from ankylosing spondylitis patients. The full study cohort comprised approximately 23 ankylosing spondylitis patients and around 100 healthy donors.

The study at large found these results: The disease-linked clones showed a CD8+ phenotype and occurred at relatively low frequencies in peripheral blood. Some TCR beta motif variants had previously been reported in synovial fluid and blood of reactive arthritis patients, which suggested common disease-initiation mechanisms. Blood from ankylosing spondylitis patients appeared to be characterized by a TCR beta motif made up of under 10 highly homologous amino acid variants. The disease-linked clones were reported as significantly enriched in matched synovial fluid samples from ankylosing spondylitis patients.

TCRdb lists the instrument as Illumina HiSeq 2500. Quantitative 5'-RACE with molecular barcodes was used to prepare TCR beta libraries. The original methods were these. Disease-linked TCR variants were identified with a new computational method built on a probabilistic model of VDJ rearrangement. TCRdb reworked the public reads: Q25 trimming with fastp, MiXCR clone assembly, productive beta chains retained. One record per CDR3 amino acid sequence lists the most common genes and DNA. In this record, the V and J calls reflect TCRdb's handling and not the investigators' own analysis. The sample table records under 250,000 distinct CDR3 sequences; roughly 32% of these occur just once. Jointly, the top ten make up roughly 4.2% of the sample. The germline V gene specifies MGHRA as CDR1 and YSYEKL as CDR2. CDR3 length: 15 amino acids, cysteine to phenylalanine. Just the 45-base CDR3 DNA is kept, in frame starting at base 1. Between the V and J ends, shortened by 2 bases and 3 bases respectively, the junction contains 8 bases.

Worth noting for this clonotype: Its antigen is unknown. Base qualities are not provided; no much larger clone lies one nucleotide away.

The V gene is TRBV4-1 and the J gene is TRBJ2-6; the D gene identity is not certain. The sequence derives from a male donor with ankylosing spondylitis or in good health (not recorded which). The sequenced material came from blood, either unsorted or a sorted T cell fraction (not recorded which). The CDR3 here reads CASSQPGLGANVLTF. The nucleotide sequence is given as TGCGCCAGCAGCCAACCTGGCCTTGGGGCCAACGTCCTGACTTTC.